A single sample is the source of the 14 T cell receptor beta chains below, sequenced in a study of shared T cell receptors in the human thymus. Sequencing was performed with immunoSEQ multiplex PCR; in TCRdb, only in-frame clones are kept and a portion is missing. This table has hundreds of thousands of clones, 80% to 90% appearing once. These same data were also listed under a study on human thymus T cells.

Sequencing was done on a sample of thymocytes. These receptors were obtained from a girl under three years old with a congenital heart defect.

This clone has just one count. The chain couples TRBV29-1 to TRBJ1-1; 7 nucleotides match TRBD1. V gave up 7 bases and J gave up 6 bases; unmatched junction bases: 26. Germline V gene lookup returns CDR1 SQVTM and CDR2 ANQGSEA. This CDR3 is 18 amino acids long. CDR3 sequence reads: CSAIIWECTGEICAEAFF. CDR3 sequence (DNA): TGCAGCGCCATAATCTGGGAGTGTACAGGGGAGATTTGCGCTGAAGCTTTCTTT.

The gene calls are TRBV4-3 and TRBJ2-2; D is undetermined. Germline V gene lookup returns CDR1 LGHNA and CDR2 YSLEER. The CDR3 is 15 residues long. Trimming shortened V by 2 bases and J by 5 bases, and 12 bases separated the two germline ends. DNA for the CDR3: TGCGCCAGCAGCCAATATCAACTACGGACCGGGGAGCTGTTTTTT. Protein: CASSQYQLRTGELFF.

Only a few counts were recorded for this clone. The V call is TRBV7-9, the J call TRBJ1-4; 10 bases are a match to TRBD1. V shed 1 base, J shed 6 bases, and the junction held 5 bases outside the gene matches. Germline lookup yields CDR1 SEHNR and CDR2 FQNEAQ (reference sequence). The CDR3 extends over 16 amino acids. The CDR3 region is CASSLGGTGADEKLFF. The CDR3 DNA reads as TGTGCCAGCAGCTTAGGGGGGACAGGGGCTGATGAAAAACTGTTTTTT.

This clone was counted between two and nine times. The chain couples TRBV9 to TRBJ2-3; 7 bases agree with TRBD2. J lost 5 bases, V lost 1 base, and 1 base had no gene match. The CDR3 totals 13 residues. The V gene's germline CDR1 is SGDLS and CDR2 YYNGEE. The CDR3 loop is CASSVWGGDTQYF. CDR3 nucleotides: TGTGCCAGCAGCGTATGGGGGGGAGATACGCAGTATTTT.

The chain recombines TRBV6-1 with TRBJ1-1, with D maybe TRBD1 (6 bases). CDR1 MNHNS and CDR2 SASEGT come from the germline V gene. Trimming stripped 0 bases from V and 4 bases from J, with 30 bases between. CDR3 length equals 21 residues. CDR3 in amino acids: CASSEARGWARGGQRGTEAFF. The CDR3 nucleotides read TGTGCCAGCAGTGAAGCGCGGGGGTGGGCCAGGGGAGGCCAACGGGGCACTGAAGCTTTCTTT.

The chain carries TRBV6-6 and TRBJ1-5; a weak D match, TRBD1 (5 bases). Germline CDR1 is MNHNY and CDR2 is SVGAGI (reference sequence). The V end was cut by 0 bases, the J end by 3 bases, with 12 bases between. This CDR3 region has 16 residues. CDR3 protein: CASSYSKEGSNQPQHF. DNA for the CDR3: TGTGCCAGCAGTTACTCGAAGGAGGGGTCCAATCAGCCCCAGCATTTT.

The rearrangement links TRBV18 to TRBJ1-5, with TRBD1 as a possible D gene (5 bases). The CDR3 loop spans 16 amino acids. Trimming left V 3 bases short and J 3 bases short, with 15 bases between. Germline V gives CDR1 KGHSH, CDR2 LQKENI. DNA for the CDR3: TGTGCCAGCTCACCGAACCAAACAGGAAACAATCAGCCCCAGCATTTT. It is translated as CASSPNQTGNNQPQHF.

CDR3 sequence: CATSCLSTHTGELFF. DNA for the CDR3: TGTGCCACCAGCTGCTTATCGACTCACACCGGGGAGCTGTTTTTT. The chain has TRBV15 and TRBJ2-2; no clear D gene. CDR3 size: 15 residues. Germline V lookup: CDR1 LNHNV, CDR2 YYDKDF (reference sequence). The ends were cut back, 5 bases at V and 3 bases at J, with 13 bases in the middle.

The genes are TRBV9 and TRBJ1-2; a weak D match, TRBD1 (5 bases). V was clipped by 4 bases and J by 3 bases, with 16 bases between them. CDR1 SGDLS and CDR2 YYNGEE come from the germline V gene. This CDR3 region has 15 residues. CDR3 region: CASSSPSRGYYGYTF. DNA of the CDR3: TGTGCCAGCAGCTCACCCTCTAGGGGATACTATGGCTACACCTTC.

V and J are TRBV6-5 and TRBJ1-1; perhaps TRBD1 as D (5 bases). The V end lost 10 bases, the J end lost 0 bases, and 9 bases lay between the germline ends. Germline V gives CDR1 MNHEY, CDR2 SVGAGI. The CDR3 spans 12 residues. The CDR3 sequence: CATKQVNTEAFF. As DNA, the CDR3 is TGTGCCACCAAACAGGTGAACACTGAAGCTTTCTTT.

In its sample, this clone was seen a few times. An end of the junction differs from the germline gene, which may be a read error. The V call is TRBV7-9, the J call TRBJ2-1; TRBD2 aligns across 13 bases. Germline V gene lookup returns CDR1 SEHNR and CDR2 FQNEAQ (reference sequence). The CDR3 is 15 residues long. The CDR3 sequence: CASSLGLAGYNEQLF. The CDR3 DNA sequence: TGTGCCAGCAGCTTGGGACTAGCGGGGTACAATGAGCAGCTCTTC.

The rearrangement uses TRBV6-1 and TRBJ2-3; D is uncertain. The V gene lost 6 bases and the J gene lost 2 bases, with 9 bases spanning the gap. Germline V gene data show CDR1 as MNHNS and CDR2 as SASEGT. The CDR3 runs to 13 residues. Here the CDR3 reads CASRRTYTDTQYF. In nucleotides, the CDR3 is TGTGCCAGCAGAAGAACTTACACAGATACGCAGTATTTT.

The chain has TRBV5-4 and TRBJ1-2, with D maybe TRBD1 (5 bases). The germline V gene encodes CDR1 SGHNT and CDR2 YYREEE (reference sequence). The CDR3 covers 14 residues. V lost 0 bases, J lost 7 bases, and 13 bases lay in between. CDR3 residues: CASSLASGTGGYTF. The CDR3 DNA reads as TGTGCCAGCAGCTTGGCCAGCGGGACGGGTGGCTACACCTTC. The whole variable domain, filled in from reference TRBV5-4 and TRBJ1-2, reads ETGVTQSPTHLIKTRGQQVTLRCSSQSGHNTVSWYQQALGQGPQFIFQYYREEENGRGNFPPRFSGLQFPNYSSELNVNALELDDSALYLCASSLASGTGGYTFGSGTRLTVV.

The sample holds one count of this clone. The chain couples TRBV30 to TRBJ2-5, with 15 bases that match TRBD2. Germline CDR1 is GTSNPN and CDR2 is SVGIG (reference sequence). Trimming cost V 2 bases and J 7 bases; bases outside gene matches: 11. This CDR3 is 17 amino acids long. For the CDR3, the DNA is TGTGCCTGGAGTTCTCCGGGACTAGCGGGGGGCCACGGGACCCAGTACTTC. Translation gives CAWSSPGLAGGHGTQYF.